This T cell receptor (beta chain) was captured in a study of regulatory T cells in long-lasting Graves disease. Study-level findings and limits: Sample size was small, which may have lowered accuracy.

This clonotype was detected only a few times. Its antigen is undetermined. iRepertoire HTBI primers and Arm-PCR of CDR3 regions built TCR beta libraries. In the original processing: Identification yielded around 64 TRBV and around 15 TRBJ segments across samples. Via MiXCR, TCRdb re-called the multiplex PCR reads, giving one row per CDR3 protein. What appears here as the V and J calls and clone size reflects TCRdb's work, not the paper's. The sample yields about 470,000 distinct CDR3 sequences, less than 25% seen once. In germline, CDR1 is MGHDK, CDR2 SYGVNS. The CDR3 loop spans 13 amino acids. Trimming removed 4 bases at V and 5 bases at J, with 11 bases between. Time point indicated: persistent/refractory GD, antithyroid drugs over 5 years with positive TRAb. Scientists built the TCR library using RNA that was extracted from PBMCs. The patient group derived from an endocrinology department in Xi'an, China. Into tubes containing EDTA, nine milliliters of peripheral blood were drawn.

The clonotype originates from a female donor with Graves disease. The chain carries TRBV25-1 and TRBJ1-1, with D unresolved. Sequences were derived from peripheral blood mononuclear cells (PBMCs), sampled when the disease was refractory, from a patient treated with antithyroid drugs. The CDR3: CASSVEGWTEAFF. CDR3 bases: TGTGCCAGCAGTGTGGAAGGGTGGACTGAAGCTTTCTTT.